Listed below are T cell receptor beta chains from one sample, sequenced in a study of T cell changes during pregnancy in multiple sclerosis. Using immunoSEQ multiplex PCR, the repertoire was profiled, and TCRdb retains in-frame clones only, with some absent. This sample carries roughly 100,000 clones, approximately 90% of them seen once, and the ten largest clones take 0.75% to 0.95%. The sample was peripheral blood, taken after pregnancy. The receptor set was obtained from a female donor with multiple sclerosis, enrolled in a pregnancy study. CDR3s include the opening cysteine and the closing phenylalanine or tryptophan. A D gene is named only where the DNA matches it firmly. Only some rows state a clone size, as once, few, many or a class for expanded clones.

d_call	v_call	clone_size	j_call	cdr3_nt	cdr3_aa
.	TRBV12-5	.	TRBJ1-1	TGTGCTAGCCAGAAAAACACTGAAGCTTTCTTT	CASQKNTEAFF
TRBD2	TRBV5-1	.	TRBJ2-1	TGCGCCAGCAGCCCTTGGACTAGCCGAGCCTACAATGAGCAGTTCTTC	CASSPWTSRAYNEQFF
.	TRBV5-1	.	TRBJ2-3	TGCGCCAGCAGCTTGACTACCCCCGGCACAGATACGCAGTATTTT	CASSLTTPGTDTQYF
TRBD2	TRBV9	.	TRBJ2-7	TGTGCCAGCAGCGCCGTTAGCGGGTTCTCCTACGAGCAGTACTTC	CASSAVSGFSYEQYF
.	TRBV15	.	TRBJ1-5	TGTGCCACCAGCAGAGAGGGCTATCAGCCCCAGCATTTT	CATSREGYQPQHF
TRBD2	TRBV7-6	.	TRBJ2-3	TGTGCCAGCAGCCCGCGGGGGGGCCGCACAGATACGCAGTATTTT	CASSPRGGRTDTQYF
TRBD1	TRBV9	.	TRBJ1-1	TGTGCCAGCAGCTTTGACAGGGTCGGAGAAGCTTTCTTT	CASSFDRVGEAFF
.	TRBV2	few	TRBJ2-7	TGTGCCAGCAGACAGGGTTACGAGCAGTACTTC	CASRQGYEQYF
TRBD1	TRBV11-2	.	TRBJ1-1	TGTGCCAGCACCGGACAGGGGCACACTGAAGCTTTCTTT	CASTGQGHTEAFF
TRBD1	TRBV5-4	.	TRBJ1-2	TGTGCCAGCAGCTTGGCAGGACAGGGGGTTTGGGGCTACACCTTC	CASSLAGQGVWGYTF
TRBD1	TRBV7-6	.	TRBJ1-6	TGTGCCAGCAGCTTAGTCCAGGGGGCGAGGGGAGATCATTCACCCCTCCACTTT	CASSLVQGARGDHSPLHF
.	TRBV6-6	.	TRBJ2-2	TGTGCCAGCAGTTATCCACAGGGCGGCACCGGGGAGCTGTTTTTT	CASSYPQGGTGELFF
TRBD1	TRBV6-1	.	TRBJ1-1	TGTGCCAGCATACAGGGGGGCGGGTGGAGCACTGAAGCTTTCTTT	CASIQGGGWSTEAFF
TRBD1	TRBV25-1	.	TRBJ2-3	TGTGCCAGCAGTCCTGGACAGGGTGTGCAAGATACGCAGTATTTT	CASSPGQGVQDTQYF
TRBD1	TRBV7-2	.	TRBJ1-1	TGTGCCAGCAGCTTCACAGGGGGCACTGAAGCTTTCTTT	CASSFTGGTEAFF
TRBD1	TRBV19	.	TRBJ1-2	TGTGCCAGTGGTGGACAGGGGGCTGGAGCTAACTATGGCTACACCTTC	CASGGQGAGANYGYTF